What follows are 29 T cell receptor beta chains derived from one specimen sequenced in a study of shared clonotypes between healthy human individuals. Only CD45RO-negative cells positively selected for CCR7 counted as naive CD8 cells, so terminally differentiated effector memory CD45RA+ cells were excluded. Assay used: immunoSEQ multiplex PCR; TCRdb lists only in-frame clones, some missing. The sample carries about 2 million clones, about 95% recorded once. Sequencing input: naive CD8+ T cells sorted from blood. The receptors originated from a man between 18 and 35 years old in good health.

The V and J genes are TRBV2 and TRBJ2-5; TRBD2 aligns across 10 bases. Germline V gives CDR1 SNHLY, CDR2 FYNNEI. With V trimmed by 8 bases and J by 0 bases, 3 bases remained unmatched. This CDR3 has 14 amino acids. The chain's CDR3 is CASPGLANQETQYF. The CDR3 nucleotides read TGTGCCAGCCCGGGACTAGCGAACCAAGAGACCCAGTACTTC.

This clone has a single count. The rearrangement joins TRBV7-2 to TRBJ2-3; 8 nucleotides match TRBD2. This CDR3 has 15 residues. The germline gives CDR1 SGHTA, CDR2 FQGNSA. Trimming took 1 base from V and 5 from J; bases not matched to a gene: 5. CDR3 sequence: CASSLEAGVGDTQYF. The CDR3, as DNA: TGTGCCAGCAGCTTAGAAGCGGGAGTGGGAGATACGCAGTATTTT.

The V call is TRBV6-1, the J call TRBJ2-7; the match to TRBD1 covers 7 bases. V lost 3 bases and J lost 3; bases outside the gene matches: 8. The CDR3 contains 15 residues. Germline CDR1 and CDR2: MNHNS and SASEGT. The DNA for the CDR3 is TGTGCCAGCAGTGAGGGCCGGGACAGCGACTACGAGCAGTACTTC. The encoded protein is CASSEGRDSDYEQYF.

The chain carries TRBV18 and TRBJ1-4; TRBD1 might be the D (5 bases). Germline CDR1 and CDR2: KGHSH and LQKENI. This CDR3 region has 16 residues. The germline V and J ends were trimmed by 1 base and 1 base, with 10 bases remaining between them. CDR3 sequence: CASSPRGEGTNEKLFF. The DNA for the CDR3 is TGTGCCAGCTCACCACGAGGGGAGGGAACTAATGAAAAACTGTTTTTT.

The chain is built from TRBV27 and TRBJ2-1; TRBD1 matches 10 bases. The CDR3 spans 16 residues. CDR1 is MNHEY and CDR2 is SMNVEV in the germline V gene (reference sequence). J lost 5 bases, V lost 3 bases, and 7 bases had no gene match. The CDR3 loop is CASSFGPGQGNNEQFF. The CDR3 bases are TGTGCCAGCAGTTTCGGTCCGGGACAGGGGAACAATGAGCAGTTCTTC.

J is TRBJ2-3 and V is TRBV4-2; 7 bases are a match to TRBD2. The CDR3 length is 17 residues. J was trimmed by 4 bases and V by 1 base; bases with no gene match: 11. Germline CDR1 LGHNA, CDR2 YNFKEQ. The CDR3 DNA follows: TGTGCCAGCAGCCAAGCCCCCCCCGCGGGAGTATCAGATACGCAGTATTTT. Protein product: CASSQAPPAGVSDTQYF.

V usage is TRBV18 and J usage is TRBJ2-7, with 8 bases that match TRBD1. The V and J ends lost 5 bases and 3 bases, in that order; junction bases with no gene match: 3. The germline V gene has CDR1 KGHSH and CDR2 LQKENI. The CDR3 is 13 amino acids. The CDR3 DNA reads as TGTGCCAGCTCAGGCGGACAGGGCTACGAGCAGTACTTC. Translated: CASSGGQGYEQYF.

This rearrangement joins TRBV19 to TRBJ1-2; D uncertain. V was shortened by 2 bases and J by 0 bases, with 10 bases between the two germline ends. The CDR3 is 15 amino acids. Germline V gene data show CDR1 as LNHDA and CDR2 as SQIVND (reference sequence). CDR3 sequence (DNA): TGTGCCAGTAGTATACAGAGCTTACCTAACTATGGCTACACCTTC. Translated, it gives CASSIQSLPNYGYTF.

The chain carries TRBV7-8 and TRBJ1-1; no clear D. The CDR3 length is 16 residues. V was pared by 1 base and J by 4 bases, with 16 bases between. Germline V gene sequence: CDR1 SGHVS, CDR2 FQNEAQ. The CDR3 protein is CASSLDVTRHSTEAFF. For the CDR3, the DNA is TGTGCCAGCAGCTTAGACGTCACACGGCATAGCACTGAAGCTTTCTTT.

V is TRBV7-9 and J is TRBJ2-1; 7 nucleotides match TRBD1. V was clipped by 5 bases and J by 3 bases; unmatched bases: 7. Per germline, CDR1 SEHNR and CDR2 FQNEAQ (reference sequence). The CDR3 has 15 amino acids. The CDR3 DNA reads TGTGCCAGCAGCCCCGGGACAGCCAACTACAATGAGCAGTTCTTC. Its protein product is CASSPGTANYNEQFF.

This clone came up once. The chain links TRBV7-9 to TRBJ2-7; TRBD1 agrees at 7 bases. CDR1 SEHNR and CDR2 FQNEAQ come from the germline V gene (reference sequence). J lost 3 bases, V lost 4 bases, and 3 bases had no gene match. CDR3 length: 13 amino acids. CDR3 in amino acids: CASSYQGDYEQYF. CDR3 sequence (DNA): TGTGCCAGCAGCTACCAGGGGGACTACGAGCAGTACTTC.

V gene TRBV5-6 combines with J gene TRBJ2-7; D ambiguous. This CDR3 is 13 amino acids long. Trimming removed 0 bases at V and 3 bases at J, with 7 bases between. CDR1 is SGHDT and CDR2 is YYEEEE in the germline V gene. CDR3 protein: CASSLGPYYEQYF. As DNA, the CDR3 is TGTGCCAGCAGCTTGGGGCCCTACTACGAGCAGTACTTC.

The chain is built from TRBV7-9 and TRBJ2-3; TRBD2 might be the D (5 bases). The CDR3 extends over 17 amino acids. The germline gives CDR1 SEHNR, CDR2 FQNEAQ (reference sequence). The V end was cut by 5 bases, the J end by 4 bases, with 22 bases between. CDR3 in amino acids: CASSPPRGVTGADTQYF. In DNA form, the CDR3 reads TGTGCCAGCAGCCCACCCCGAGGCGTCACCGGGGCAGATACGCAGTATTTT.

The chain is built from TRBV7-8 and TRBJ2-1; D remains unclear. V was clipped by 3 bases and J by 0 bases, with 6 bases between them. The germline V gene encodes CDR1 SGHVS and CDR2 FQNEAQ. The CDR3 consists of 14 residues. CDR3 sequence reads: CASSLTSSYNEQFF. CDR3 nucleotides: TGTGCCAGCAGCTTGACCAGCTCCTACAATGAGCAGTTCTTC.

The gene calls are TRBV18 and TRBJ2-2, with D tentatively TRBD1 or TRBD2 (5 bases each). The CDR3 spans 16 residues. Between the trimmed V and J ends, which lost 0 bases and 0 bases, there was a span of 8 bases. The V gene's germline CDR1 is KGHSH and CDR2 LQKENI. CDR3 amino acids: CASSPPGVTNTGELFF. The CDR3 DNA reads as TGTGCCAGCTCACCACCGGGGGTCACGAACACCGGGGAGCTGTTTTTT.

This chain uses TRBV6-5 with TRBJ1-5; TRBD1 is a possible D gene (6 bases). The CDR3 is 13 amino acids. V dropped 6 bases and J dropped 4 bases, with 10 bases sitting between them. In germline, CDR1 is MNHEY, CDR2 SVGAGI. The CDR3 DNA sequence: TGTGCCAGCAGCCCGGGACATAATCAGCCCCAGCATTTT. Its translation is CASSPGHNQPQHF.

The chain recombines TRBV5-8 with TRBJ2-7; perhaps D is TRBD1 or TRBD2 (5 bases each). CDR3 size: 16 residues. V was cut by 0 bases and J by 1 base, with 14 bases left in between. Germline V gene sequence: CDR1 SGHTS, CDR2 YDEGEE. The CDR3 protein is CASSLAEGPPSYEQYF. The CDR3 coding sequence is TGTGCCAGCAGCTTGGCCGAGGGGCCTCCTTCCTACGAGCAGTACTTC.

The chain couples TRBV7-9 to TRBJ2-1; D remains unclear. V shed 6 bases and J shed 0 bases, with 12 bases lying between them. Per the germline V gene, CDR1 is SEHNR and CDR2 is FQNEAQ (reference sequence). This CDR3 spans 15 amino acids. CDR3 DNA sequence: TGTGCCAGCAGTTACACTCAGAGCTCCTACAATGAGCAGTTCTTC. It yields the protein CASSYTQSSYNEQFF.

The chain employs TRBV27 and TRBJ2-2; D ambiguous. CDR3 length equals 14 residues. Germline V gene data show CDR1 as MNHEY and CDR2 as SMNVEV (reference sequence). Trimming removed 2 bases at V and 4 bases at J, with 8 bases between. CDR3 DNA sequence: TGTGCCAGCAGTTTACGGGTCGGCACCGGGGAGCTGTTTTTT. The encoded protein is CASSLRVGTGELFF.

This CDR3 is CASSLSGEHYEQYF. CDR3 coding DNA: TGTGCCAGCAGCTTGAGCGGGGAGCACTACGAGCAGTACTTC. The chain employs TRBV5-6 and TRBJ2-7; 7 nucleotides match TRBD2. Germline V lookup: CDR1 SGHDT, CDR2 YYEEEE. This CDR3 contains 14 residues. V lost 1 base and J lost 3; bases outside the gene matches: 4.

The rearrangement links TRBV30 to TRBJ1-1, with D unresolved. The CDR3 contains 14 residues. Germline-derived CDR1 and CDR2 are GTSNPN and SVGIG (reference sequence). The germline V and J ends were trimmed by 2 bases and 0 bases, with 10 bases remaining between them. The CDR3 is CAWSTDGLNTEAFF. The CDR3, as DNA: TGTGCCTGGAGTACTGACGGATTGAACACTGAAGCTTTCTTT.

V is TRBV12-5 and J is TRBJ2-7; 10 bases align to TRBD2. CDR3 length equals 15 residues. Trimming at V came to 6 bases and at J to 3 bases, leaving 8 bases not matched to a gene. Germline V CDR1 and CDR2: LGHNT, FRNRAP. DNA of the CDR3: TGTGCTAGTGGCAGGTATCTAGCGGGGGACTACGAGCAGTACTTC. It encodes CASGRYLAGDYEQYF.

The chain employs TRBV7-6 and TRBJ2-5, with D unresolved. Germline lookup yields CDR1 SGHVS and CDR2 FNYEAQ. V lost 1 base, J lost 5 bases, and 11 bases lay in between. This CDR3 comprises 14 residues. The CDR3 reads CASSLDPFGETQYF. The CDR3 DNA is TGTGCCAGCAGCTTAGATCCCTTCGGGGAGACCCAGTACTTC.

The V and J genes are TRBV10-2 and TRBJ2-7; D might be TRBD1 (5 bases). Germline V gives CDR1 WSHSY, CDR2 SAAADI. The ends were cut back, 0 bases at V and 3 bases at J, with 9 bases in the middle. The CDR3 is made up of 14 amino acids. This chain's CDR3 is CASSESPGIYEQYF. The CDR3 nucleotides read TGCGCCAGCAGTGAGTCGCCAGGGATCTACGAGCAGTACTTC.

The rearrangement joins TRBV6-1 to TRBJ2-1, with 9 bases identical to TRBD1. Germline CDR1 and CDR2: MNHNS and SASEGT. The length of the CDR3 is 15 residues. Germline trimming cut 6 bases from V and 8 bases from J; bases unmatched to any gene: 11. The CDR3: CASRVLGQGWDEQFF. In DNA, the CDR3 is TGTGCCAGCAGGGTTTTAGGACAGGGGTGGGATGAGCAGTTCTTC.

This clone has only one observation. The V call is TRBV13, the J call TRBJ2-3; 8 positions agree with TRBD2. CDR1 and CDR2 (germline): PRHDT, FYEKMQ (reference sequence). V shed 5 bases, J shed 0 bases, and the junction held 4 bases outside the gene matches. The CDR3 loop spans 15 amino acids. Here the CDR3 DNA reads TGTGCCAGCAGCCCTCAGCGGGGGAGCACAGATACGCAGTATTTT. Amino acids: CASSPQRGSTDTQYF.

This clone occurred a few times. CDR3 nucleotide sequence: TGCGCCAGCAGCTTGGCGGACAGTCTCCAAGAGACCCAGTACTTC. Amino acids: CASSLADSLQETQYF. This chain connects TRBV5-1 to TRBJ2-5, with D possibly being TRBD1 (6 bases). Trimming cost V 0 bases and J 1 base, with 10 bases left between them. CDR3 length equals 15 residues. CDR1 is SGHRS, CDR2 YFSETQ, per germline. Full variable domain (rest looked up from reference TRBV5-1 and TRBJ2-5): KAGVTQTPRYLIKTRGQQVTLSCSPISGHRSVSWYQQTPGQGLQFLFEYFSETQRNKGNFPGRFSGRQFSNSRSEMNVSTLELGDSALYLCASSLADSLQETQYFGPGTRLLVL.

The V call is TRBV4-1, the J call TRBJ2-7; D assignment may be TRBD1 or TRBD2 (5 bases each). V was cut by 6 bases and J by 5 bases, with 20 bases left in between. The CDR3 totals 15 residues. Looked up from germline, CDR1 is MGHRA and CDR2 is YSYEKL. CDR3 sequence: CASRPSLGVRDEQYF. The CDR3 region has the DNA TGCGCCAGCAGGCCCTCACTAGGGGTAAGGGACGAGCAGTACTTC.

J is TRBJ2-3 and V is TRBV10-1, with D possibly matching TRBD1 (6 bases). Trimming removed 3 bases from V and 6 bases from J, with 16 bases in between. This CDR3 has 15 amino acids. Germline CDR1 and CDR2: WNHNN and SYGVQD (reference sequence). The CDR3 loop reads CASSDPGQMGDTQYF. CDR3 DNA: TGCGCCAGCAGTGACCCTGGACAGATGGGGGATACGCAGTATTTT.